This T cell receptor beta chain was identified in a study of T cell repertoires in cytomegalovirus infection. Study overall: Selection of CMV epitopes for the study included recently identified HLA-C-restricted and well-studied HLA-B-restricted ones. Shared public TCR beta signatures pointed to both CMV infection and a matching HLA type.

This CDR3 is built from 14 residues. Trimming at V came to 3 bases and at J to 4 bases, leaving 3 bases not matched to a gene. TCRdb re-called the reads through MiXCR, storing one row per CDR3 protein. In the table there are approximately 910,000 distinct CDR3 sequences, roughly 30% of which are singletons. As regards this clonotype: Antigen unknown.

The sequences come from cultured CD8+ T cells from PBMCs, collected from culture after CMV antigen stimulation. The V and J genes are TRBV12-3 or TRBV12-4 and TRBJ2-3; 8 bases are a match to TRBD2. This clonotype was obtained from a human donor in good health (CMV status not recorded). Some clones in this sample may be carry-over from other donors' samples. The CDR3 sequence is CASSFSRGADTQYF. The DNA for the CDR3 is TGTGCCAGCAGTTTTTCGCGGGGGGCAGATACGCAGTATTTT.